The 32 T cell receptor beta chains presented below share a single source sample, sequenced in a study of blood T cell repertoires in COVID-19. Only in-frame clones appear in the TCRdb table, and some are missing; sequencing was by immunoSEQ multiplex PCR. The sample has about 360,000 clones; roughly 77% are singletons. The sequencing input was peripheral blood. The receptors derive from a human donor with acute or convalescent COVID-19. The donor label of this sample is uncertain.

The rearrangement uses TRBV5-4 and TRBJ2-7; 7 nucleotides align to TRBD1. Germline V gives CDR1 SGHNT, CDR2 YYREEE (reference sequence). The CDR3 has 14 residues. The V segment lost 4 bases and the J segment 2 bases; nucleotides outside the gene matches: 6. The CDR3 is CASSPQGPTYEQYF. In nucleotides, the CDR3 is TGTGCCAGCAGCCCACAGGGGCCGACCTACGAGCAGTACTTC.

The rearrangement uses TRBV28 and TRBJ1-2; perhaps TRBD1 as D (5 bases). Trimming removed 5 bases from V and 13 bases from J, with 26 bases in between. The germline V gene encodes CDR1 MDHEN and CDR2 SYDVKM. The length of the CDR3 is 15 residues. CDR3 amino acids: CASSIKGWGGFGGTF. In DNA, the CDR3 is TGTGCCAGCAGTATCAAAGGTTGGGGGGGTTTTGGTGGCACCTTC.

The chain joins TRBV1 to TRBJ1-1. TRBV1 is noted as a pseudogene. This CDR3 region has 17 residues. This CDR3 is CTSSQDRGAWGNTEAFF. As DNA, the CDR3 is TGCACCAGCAGCCAAGACCGGGGGGCGTGGGGTAACACTGAAGCTTTCTTT.

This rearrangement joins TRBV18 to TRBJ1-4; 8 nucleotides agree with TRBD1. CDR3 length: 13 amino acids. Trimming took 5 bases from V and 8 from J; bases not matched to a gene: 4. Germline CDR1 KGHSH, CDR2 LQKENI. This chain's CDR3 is CASSDQGAEKLFF. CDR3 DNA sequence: TGTGCCAGCTCAGACCAGGGGGCGGAAAAACTGTTTTTT.

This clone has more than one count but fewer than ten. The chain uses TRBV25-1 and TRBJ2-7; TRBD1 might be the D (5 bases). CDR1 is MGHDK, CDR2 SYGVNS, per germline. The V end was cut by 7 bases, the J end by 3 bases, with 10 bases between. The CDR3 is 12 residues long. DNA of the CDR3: TGTGCCAGCAAAGGGGAATACTACGAGCAGTACTTC. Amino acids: CASKGEYYEQYF.

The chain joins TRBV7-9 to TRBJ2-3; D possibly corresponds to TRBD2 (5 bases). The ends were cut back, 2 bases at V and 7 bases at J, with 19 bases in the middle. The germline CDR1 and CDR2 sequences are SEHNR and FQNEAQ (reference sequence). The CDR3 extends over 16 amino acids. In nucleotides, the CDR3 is TGTGCCAGCAGCTTATCAGGACTTACTAGTACCTATACGCAGTATTTT. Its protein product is CASSLSGLTSTYTQYF.

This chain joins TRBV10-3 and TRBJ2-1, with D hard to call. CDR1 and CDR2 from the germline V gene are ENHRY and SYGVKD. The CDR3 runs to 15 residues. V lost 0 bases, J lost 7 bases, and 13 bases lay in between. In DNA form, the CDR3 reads TGTGCCATCAGTGAGTCGATAAGCGCTAGGAATGAGCAGTTCTTC. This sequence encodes CAISESISARNEQFF.

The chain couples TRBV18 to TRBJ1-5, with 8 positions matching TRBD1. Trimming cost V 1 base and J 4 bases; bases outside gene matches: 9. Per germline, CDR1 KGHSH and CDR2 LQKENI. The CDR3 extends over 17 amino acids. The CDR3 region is CASSPRSLGQGNQPQHF. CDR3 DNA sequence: TGTGCCAGCTCACCACGAAGCCTTGGACAGGGTAATCAGCCCCAGCATTTT.

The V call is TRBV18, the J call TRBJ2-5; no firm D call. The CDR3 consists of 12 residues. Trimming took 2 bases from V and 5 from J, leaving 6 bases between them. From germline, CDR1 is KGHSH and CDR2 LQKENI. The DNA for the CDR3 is TGTGCCAGCTCACCAACAAAGGAGACCCAGTACTTC. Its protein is CASSPTKETQYF.

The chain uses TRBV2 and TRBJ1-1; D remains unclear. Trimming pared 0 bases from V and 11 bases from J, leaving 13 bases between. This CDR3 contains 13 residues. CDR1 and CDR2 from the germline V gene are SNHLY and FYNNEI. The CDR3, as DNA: TGTGCCAGCAGTGAAGCGCGGAGAGGTTGGGCTTTCTTT. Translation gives CASSEARRGWAFF.

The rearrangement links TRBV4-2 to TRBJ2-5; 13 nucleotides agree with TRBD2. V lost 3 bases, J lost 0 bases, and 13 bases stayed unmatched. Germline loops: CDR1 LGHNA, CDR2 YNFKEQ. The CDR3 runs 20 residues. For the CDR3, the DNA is TGTGCCAGCAGCCAGTCTGGACTAGCGGGGGCCGCGGGCTACCAAGAGACCCAGTACTTC. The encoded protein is CASSQSGLAGAAGYQETQYF.

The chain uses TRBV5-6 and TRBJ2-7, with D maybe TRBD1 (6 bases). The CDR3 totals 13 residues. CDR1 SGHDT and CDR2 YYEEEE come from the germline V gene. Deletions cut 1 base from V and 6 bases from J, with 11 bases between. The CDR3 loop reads CASSLTGKPEQYF. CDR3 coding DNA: TGTGCCAGCAGCTTGACAGGGAAACCCGAGCAGTACTTC.

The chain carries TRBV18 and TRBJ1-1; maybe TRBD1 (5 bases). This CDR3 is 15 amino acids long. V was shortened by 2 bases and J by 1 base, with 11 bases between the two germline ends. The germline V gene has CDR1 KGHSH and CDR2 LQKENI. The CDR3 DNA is TGTGCCAGCTCACCAACCGACAGCCCGAACACTGAAGCTTTCTTT. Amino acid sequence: CASSPTDSPNTEAFF.

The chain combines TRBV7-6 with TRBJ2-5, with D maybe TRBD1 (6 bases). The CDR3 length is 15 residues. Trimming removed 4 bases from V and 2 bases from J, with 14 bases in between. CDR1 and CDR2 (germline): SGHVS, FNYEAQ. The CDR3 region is CASSSGTLLQETQYF. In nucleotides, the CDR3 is TGTGCCAGCAGCTCCGGGACACTACTACAAGAGACCCAGTACTTC.

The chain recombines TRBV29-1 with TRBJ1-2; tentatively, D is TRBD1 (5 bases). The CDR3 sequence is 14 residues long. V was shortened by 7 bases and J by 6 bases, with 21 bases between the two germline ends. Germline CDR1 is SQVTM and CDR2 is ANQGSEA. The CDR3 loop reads CSAPGPNRGDGYTF. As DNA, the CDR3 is TGCAGCGCCCCCGGACCGAACCGGGGGGATGGCTACACCTTC.

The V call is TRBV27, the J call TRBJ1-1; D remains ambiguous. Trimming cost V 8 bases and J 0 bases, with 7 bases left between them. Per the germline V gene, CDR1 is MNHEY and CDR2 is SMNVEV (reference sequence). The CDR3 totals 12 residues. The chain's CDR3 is CASGQMNTEAFF. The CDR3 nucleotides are TGTGCCAGCGGGCAGATGAACACTGAAGCTTTCTTT.

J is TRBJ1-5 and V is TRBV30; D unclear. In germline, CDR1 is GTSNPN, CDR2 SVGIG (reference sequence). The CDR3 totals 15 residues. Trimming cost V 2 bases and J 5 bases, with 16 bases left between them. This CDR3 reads CAWSFPGAPYQPQHF. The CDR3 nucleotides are TGTGCCTGGAGTTTTCCCGGTGCTCCCTATCAGCCCCAGCATTTT.

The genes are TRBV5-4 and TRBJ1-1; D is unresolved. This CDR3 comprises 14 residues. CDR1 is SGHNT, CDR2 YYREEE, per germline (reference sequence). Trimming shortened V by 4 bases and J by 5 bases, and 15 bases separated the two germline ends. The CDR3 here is CASSPQVSGTEAFF. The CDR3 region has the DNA TGTGCCAGCAGCCCCCAGGTTTCGGGAACTGAAGCTTTCTTT.

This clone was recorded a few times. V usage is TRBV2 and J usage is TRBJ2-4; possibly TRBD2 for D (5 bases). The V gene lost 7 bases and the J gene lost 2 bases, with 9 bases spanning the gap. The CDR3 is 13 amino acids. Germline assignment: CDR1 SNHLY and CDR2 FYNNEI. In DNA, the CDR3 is TGTGCCAGCACCCCGGGAACCAAAAACATTCAGTACTTC. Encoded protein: CASTPGTKNIQYF.

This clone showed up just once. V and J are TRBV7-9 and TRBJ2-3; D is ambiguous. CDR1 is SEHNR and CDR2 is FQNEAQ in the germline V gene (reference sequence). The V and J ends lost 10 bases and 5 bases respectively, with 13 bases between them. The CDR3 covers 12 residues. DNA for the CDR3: TGTGCCACGTCCGTCAGGTTAGATACGCAGTATTTT. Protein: CATSVRLDTQYF.

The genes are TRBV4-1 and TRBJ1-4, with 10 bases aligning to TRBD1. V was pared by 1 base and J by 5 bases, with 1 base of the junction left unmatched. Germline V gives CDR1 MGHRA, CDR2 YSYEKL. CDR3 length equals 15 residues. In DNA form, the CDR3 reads TGCGCCAGCAGCCAAGTGGGACAGGGGAATGAAAAACTGTTTTTT. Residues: CASSQVGQGNEKLFF.

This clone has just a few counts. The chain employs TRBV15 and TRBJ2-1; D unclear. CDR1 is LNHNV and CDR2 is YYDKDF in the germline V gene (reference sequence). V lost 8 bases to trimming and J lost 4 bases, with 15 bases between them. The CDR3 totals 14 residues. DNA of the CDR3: TGTGCCACCGAGGCGCCCCACCGGTACAATGAGCAGTTCTTC. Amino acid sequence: CATEAPHRYNEQFF.

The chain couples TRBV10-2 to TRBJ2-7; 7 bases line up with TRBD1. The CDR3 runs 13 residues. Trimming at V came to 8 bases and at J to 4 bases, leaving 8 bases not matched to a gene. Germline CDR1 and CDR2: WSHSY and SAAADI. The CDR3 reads CASRRQGRYEQYF. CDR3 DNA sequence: TGCGCCAGCCGAAGACAGGGTCGGTACGAGCAGTACTTC.

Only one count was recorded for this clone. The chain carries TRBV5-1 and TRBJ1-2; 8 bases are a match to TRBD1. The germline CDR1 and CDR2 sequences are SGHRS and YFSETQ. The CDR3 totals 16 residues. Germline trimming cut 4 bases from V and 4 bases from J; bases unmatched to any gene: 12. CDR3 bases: TGCGCCAGCAGCCGGGACGCCGGACAGGGCTCCTATGGCTACACCTTC. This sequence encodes CASSRDAGQGSYGYTF.

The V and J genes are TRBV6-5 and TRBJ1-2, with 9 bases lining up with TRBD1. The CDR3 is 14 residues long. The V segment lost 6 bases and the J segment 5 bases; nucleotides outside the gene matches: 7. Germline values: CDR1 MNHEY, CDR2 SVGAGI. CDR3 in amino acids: CASSQGQGRYGYTF. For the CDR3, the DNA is TGTGCCAGCAGCCAGGGACAGGGAAGATATGGCTACACCTTC.

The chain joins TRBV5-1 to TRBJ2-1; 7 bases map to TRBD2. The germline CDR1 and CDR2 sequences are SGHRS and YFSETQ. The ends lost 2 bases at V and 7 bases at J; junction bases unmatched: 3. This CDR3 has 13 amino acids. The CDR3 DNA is TGCGCCAGCAGCTTACTAGCGAGGAATGAGCAGTTCTTC. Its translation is CASSLLARNEQFF. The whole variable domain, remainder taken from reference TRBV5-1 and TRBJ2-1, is KAGVTQTPRYLIKTRGQQVTLSCSPISGHRSVSWYQQTPGQGLQFLFEYFSETQRNKGNFPGRFSGRQFSNSRSEMNVSTLELGDSALYLCASSLLARNEQFFGPGTRLTVL.

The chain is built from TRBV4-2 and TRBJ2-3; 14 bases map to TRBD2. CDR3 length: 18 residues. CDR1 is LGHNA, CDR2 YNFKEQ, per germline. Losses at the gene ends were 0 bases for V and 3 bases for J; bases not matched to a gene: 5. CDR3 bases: TGTGCCAGCAGCCAAGATCGGACTAGCGGGGGGCGAACAGATACGCAGTATTTT. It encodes CASSQDRTSGGRTDTQYF.

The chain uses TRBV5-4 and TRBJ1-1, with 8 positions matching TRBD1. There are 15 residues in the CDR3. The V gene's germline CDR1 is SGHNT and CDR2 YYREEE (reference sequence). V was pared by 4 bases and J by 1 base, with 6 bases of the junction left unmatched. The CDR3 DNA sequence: TGTGCCAGCAGCATCCCCCAGGGGGCGAACACTGAAGCTTTCTTT. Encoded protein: CASSIPQGANTEAFF. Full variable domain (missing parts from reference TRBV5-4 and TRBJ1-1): ETGVTQSPTHLIKTRGQQVTLRCSSQSGHNTVSWYQQALGQGPQFIFQYYREEENGRGNFPPRFSGLQFPNYSSELNVNALELDDSALYLCASSIPQGANTEAFFGQGTRLTVV.

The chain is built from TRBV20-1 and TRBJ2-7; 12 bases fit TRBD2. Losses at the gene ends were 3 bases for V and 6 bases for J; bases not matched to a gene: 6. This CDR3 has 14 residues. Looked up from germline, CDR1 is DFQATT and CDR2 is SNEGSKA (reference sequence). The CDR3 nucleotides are TGCAGTGCTAGTCTACTAGCGGGAGGAGGCGAGCAGTACTTC. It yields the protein CSASLLAGGGEQYF.

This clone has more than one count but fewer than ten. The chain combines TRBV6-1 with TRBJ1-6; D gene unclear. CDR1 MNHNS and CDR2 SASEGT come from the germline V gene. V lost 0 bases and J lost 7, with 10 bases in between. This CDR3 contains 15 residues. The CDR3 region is CASSEAEADNSPLHF. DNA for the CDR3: TGTGCCAGCAGTGAAGCAGAAGCGGACAATTCACCCCTCCACTTT.

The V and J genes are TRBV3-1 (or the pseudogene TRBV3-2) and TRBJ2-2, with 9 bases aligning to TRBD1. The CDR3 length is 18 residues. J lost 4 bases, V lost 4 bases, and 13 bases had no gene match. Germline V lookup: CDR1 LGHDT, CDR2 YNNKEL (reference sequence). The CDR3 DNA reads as TGTGCCAGCAGCCCAAAGAGCGTTGGGACAGGGCGCACCGGGGAGCTGTTTTTT. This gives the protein CASSPKSVGTGRTGELFF.

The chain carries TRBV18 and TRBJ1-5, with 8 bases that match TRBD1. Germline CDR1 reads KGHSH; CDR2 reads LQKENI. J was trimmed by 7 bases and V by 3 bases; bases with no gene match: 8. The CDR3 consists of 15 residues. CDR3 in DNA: TGTGCCAGCTCACCGGGACAGGTGCCAGGGCAGCCCCAGCATTTT. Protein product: CASSPGQVPGQPQHF.